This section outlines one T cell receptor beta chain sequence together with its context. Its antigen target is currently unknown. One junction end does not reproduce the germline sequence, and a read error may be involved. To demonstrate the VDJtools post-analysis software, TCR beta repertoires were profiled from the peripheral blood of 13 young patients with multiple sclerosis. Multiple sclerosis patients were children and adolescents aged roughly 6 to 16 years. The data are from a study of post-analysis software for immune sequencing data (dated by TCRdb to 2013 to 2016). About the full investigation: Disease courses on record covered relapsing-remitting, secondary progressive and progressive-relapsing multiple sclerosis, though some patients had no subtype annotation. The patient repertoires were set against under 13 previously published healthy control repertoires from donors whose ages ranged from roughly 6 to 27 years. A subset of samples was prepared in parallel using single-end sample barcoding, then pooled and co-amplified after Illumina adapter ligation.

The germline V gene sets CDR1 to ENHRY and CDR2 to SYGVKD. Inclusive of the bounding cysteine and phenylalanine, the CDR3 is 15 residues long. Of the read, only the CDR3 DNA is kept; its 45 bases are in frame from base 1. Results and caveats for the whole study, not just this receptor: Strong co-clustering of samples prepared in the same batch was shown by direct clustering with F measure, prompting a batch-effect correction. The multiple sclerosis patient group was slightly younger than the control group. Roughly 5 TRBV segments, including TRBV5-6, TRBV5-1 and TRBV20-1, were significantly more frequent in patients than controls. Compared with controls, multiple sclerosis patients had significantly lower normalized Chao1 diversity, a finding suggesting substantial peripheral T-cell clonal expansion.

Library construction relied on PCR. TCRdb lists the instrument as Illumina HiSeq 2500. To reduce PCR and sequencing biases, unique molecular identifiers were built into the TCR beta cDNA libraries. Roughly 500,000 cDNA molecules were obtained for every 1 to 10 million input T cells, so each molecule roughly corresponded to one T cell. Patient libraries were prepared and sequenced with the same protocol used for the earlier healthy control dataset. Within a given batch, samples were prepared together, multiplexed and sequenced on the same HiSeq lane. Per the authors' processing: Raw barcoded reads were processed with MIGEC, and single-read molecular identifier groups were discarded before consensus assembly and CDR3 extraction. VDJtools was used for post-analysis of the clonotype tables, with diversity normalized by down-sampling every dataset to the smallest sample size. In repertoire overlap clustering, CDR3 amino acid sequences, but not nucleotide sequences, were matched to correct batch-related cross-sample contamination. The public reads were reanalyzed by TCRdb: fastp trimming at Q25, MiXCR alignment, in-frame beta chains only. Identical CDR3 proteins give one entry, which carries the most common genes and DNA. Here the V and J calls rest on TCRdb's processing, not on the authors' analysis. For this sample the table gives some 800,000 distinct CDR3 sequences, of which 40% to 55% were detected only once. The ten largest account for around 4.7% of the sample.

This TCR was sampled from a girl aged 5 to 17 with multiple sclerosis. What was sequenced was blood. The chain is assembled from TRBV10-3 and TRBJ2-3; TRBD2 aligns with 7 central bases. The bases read TGTGCCGTCAGTGGAACTAGCGAGGGCACAGATACGCAGTATTTT. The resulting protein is CAVSGTSEGTDTQYF.